This T cell receptor beta chain was documented in a study of shared clonotypes between healthy human individuals. Clones were read by immunoSEQ multiplex PCR, and TCRdb kept only the in-frame ones, dropping some. The table shows 95,000 to 120,000 clones, with about 63% occurring only once. The germline V gene has CDR1 SGDLS and CDR2 YYNGEE. V dropped 2 bases and J dropped 1 base, with 9 bases sitting between them. The CDR3 has 14 amino acids. Points on this clone: Its antigen remains unidentified.

Whole-study results and caveats: Non-shared clonotypes had lower generation probabilities than those shared by all four donors.

V gene TRBV9 combines with J gene TRBJ1-1; D is unresolved. The origin of this receptor is a woman in her twenties or thirties in good health. Sequenced: memory CD8+ T cells sorted from blood. Subset of the sample: CD45RO+ cells pooled with CCR7-negative TemRA cells. The CDR3 spells CASSVGLTNTEAFF. CDR3 nucleotides: TGTGCCAGCAGCGTCGGCCTCACGAACACTGAAGCTTTCTTT. Variable domain in full (rest from reference TRBV9 and TRBJ1-1): DSGVTQTPKHLITATGQRVTLRCSPRSGDLSVYWYQQSLDQGLQFLIQYYNGEERAKGNILERFSAQQFPDLHSELNLSSLELGDSALYFCASSVGLTNTEAFFGQGTRLTVV.